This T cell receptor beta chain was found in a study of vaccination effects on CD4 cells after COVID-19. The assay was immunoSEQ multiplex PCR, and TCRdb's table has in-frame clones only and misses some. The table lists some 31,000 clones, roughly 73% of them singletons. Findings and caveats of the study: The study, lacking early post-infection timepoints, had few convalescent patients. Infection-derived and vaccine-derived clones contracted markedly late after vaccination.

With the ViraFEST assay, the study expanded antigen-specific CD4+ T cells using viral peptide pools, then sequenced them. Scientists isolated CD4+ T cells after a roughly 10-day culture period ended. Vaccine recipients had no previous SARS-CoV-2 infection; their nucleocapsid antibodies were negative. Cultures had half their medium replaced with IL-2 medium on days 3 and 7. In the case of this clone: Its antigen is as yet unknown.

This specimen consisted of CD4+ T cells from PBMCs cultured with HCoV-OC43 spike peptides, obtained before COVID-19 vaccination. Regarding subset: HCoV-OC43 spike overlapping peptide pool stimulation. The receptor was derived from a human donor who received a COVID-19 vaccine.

In DNA form, the CDR3 reads TGTGCCAGCAGCTCAGGGGGGCCACCCCTCCACTTT. It encodes CASSSGGPPLHF. The V gene is TRBV7-6, the J gene TRBJ1-6; 7 nucleotides match TRBD1. Per the germline V gene, CDR1 is SGHVS and CDR2 is FNYEAQ. V was clipped by 4 bases and J by 11 bases; unmatched bases: 2. CDR3 length: 12 residues. The full variable domain, completed using reference TRBV7-6 and TRBJ1-6, is GAGVSQSPRYKVTKRGQDVALRCDPISGHVSLYWYRQALGQGPEFLTYFNYEAQQDKSGLPNDRFSAERPEGSISTLTIQRTEQRDSAMYRCASSSGGPPLHFGNGTRLTVT.